Listed here are 12 T cell receptor beta chains from one sample, sequenced in a study of neurological immune-mediated disorders. TCRdb redid the calling of the 5' RACE reads with MiXCR, one entry per CDR3 protein. Here the sample spans fewer than 30,000 distinct CDR3 sequences, over 6.5% being singletons. The sequenced sample consisted of PBMCs. All receptors come from a woman aged 40 to 50 in good health.

This clonotype was recorded many times. The V call is TRBV6-6, the J call TRBJ1-1, with 9 bases lining up with TRBD1. The junction had 6 bases not matched to a gene; V was cut back by 6 bases and J by 1 base. The germline gives CDR1 MNHNY, CDR2 SVGAGI (reference sequence). The CDR3 is 15 amino acids. CDR3 sequence: CASRQGAFENTEAFF. CDR3 DNA: TGTGCCAGCAGACAGGGGGCTTTCGAGAACACTGAAGCTTTCTTT.

This clonotype was counted ten times or more. The rearrangement joins TRBV4-2 to TRBJ2-7, with D possibly TRBD2 on 5 matching bases. Trimming took 1 base from V and 5 from J, leaving 15 bases between them. This CDR3 has 15 amino acids. Germline V gene lookup returns CDR1 LGHNA and CDR2 YNFKEQ. In DNA form, the CDR3 reads TGTGCCAGCAGCCAAGTTATTGAGGGTGGCCACGAGCAGTACTTC. This encodes CASSQVIEGGHEQYF.

This clonotype has ten or more counts. This chain links TRBV7-2 with TRBJ2-1; 14 nucleotides line up with TRBD2. J was trimmed by 9 bases and V by 3 bases; bases with no gene match: 1. The CDR3 consists of 14 residues. Germline V gene data show CDR1 as SGHTA and CDR2 as FQGNSA. In DNA, the CDR3 is TGTGCCAGCAGCTTCGGACTAGCGGGAGGTGAGCAGTTCTTC. This encodes CASSFGLAGGEQFF.

Many counts were recorded for this clonotype. DNA of the CDR3: TGCAGCGCCAGAAGAGAGAGCACAGATACGCAGTATTTT. As protein: CSARRESTDTQYF. The chain employs TRBV29-1 and TRBJ2-3; no reliable D call. This CDR3 has 13 residues. Per the germline V gene, CDR1 is SQVTM and CDR2 is ANQGSEA. The ends were cut back, 7 bases at V and 0 bases at J, with 11 bases in the middle.

The sample holds many counts of this clonotype. The chain employs TRBV5-1 and TRBJ2-5; the match to TRBD2 covers 12 bases. With V trimmed by 0 bases and J by 1 base, 4 bases remained unmatched. The germline V gene encodes CDR1 SGHRS and CDR2 YFSETQ. This CDR3 has 17 residues. For the CDR3, the DNA is TGCGCCAGCAGCTTGGGCCTAGCGGGAGGGCCCCAAGAGACCCAGTACTTC. Residues: CASSLGLAGGPQETQYF.

In its sample, this clonotype was seen many times. The chain recombines TRBV9 with TRBJ1-6; D gene unclear. This CDR3 region has 13 residues. CDR1 is SGDLS, CDR2 YYNGEE, per germline. V was trimmed by 3 bases and J by 5 bases, leaving 6 bases between them. CDR3 nucleotide sequence: TGTGCCAGCAGCGGCGACAATAATTCACCCCTCCACTTT. Protein product: CASSGDNNSPLHF.

This clonotype was counted at least ten times. The rearrangement joins TRBV3-1 to TRBJ1-2; D not certain. CDR3 length: 11 amino acids. Trimming shortened V by 0 bases and J by 7 bases, and 3 bases separated the two germline ends. Germline V gene lookup returns CDR1 LGHDT and CDR2 YNNKEL (reference sequence). The CDR3 DNA is TGTGCCAGCAGCCAAGATCTTGGCTACACCTTC. It translates to CASSQDLGYTF.

This clonotype showed up many times. The chain recombines TRBV11-2 with TRBJ1-1; D gene ambiguous. Trimming cost V 1 base and J 9 bases, with 9 bases left between them. Germline CDR1 reads SGHAT; CDR2 reads FQNNGV. The CDR3 is made up of 12 amino acids. The CDR3 region has the DNA TGTGCCAGCAGCTTAGTAGGGCAGAAAGCTTTCTTT. This encodes CASSLVGQKAFF.

Relative to its sample, this clonotype is medium-sized. V gene TRBV20-1 combines with J gene TRBJ1-1; the match to TRBD1 covers 10 bases. The CDR3 sequence is 12 residues long. Germline CDR1 and CDR2: DFQATT and SNEGSKA (reference sequence). J was trimmed by 6 bases and V by 4 bases; bases with no gene match: 2. The CDR3 DNA sequence: TGCAGTGCTACGACAGGGGGCCCTGAAGCTTTCTTT. It specifies CSATTGGPEAFF.

Ten or more counts support this clonotype. The chain joins TRBV6-5 to TRBJ2-7, with D maybe TRBD1 (6 bases). The CDR3 contains 14 residues. Germline-derived CDR1 and CDR2 are MNHEY and SVGAGI. V lost 5 bases and J 6 bases, leaving 17 bases between the germline ends. CDR3 sequence: CASSAPTGMSEQYF. The DNA of the CDR3 is TGTGCCAGCAGTGCCCCGACAGGAATGAGCGAGCAGTACTTC.

This clonotype has ten or more counts. The V and J genes are TRBV28 and TRBJ1-1; 7 bases line up with TRBD1. Unmatched junction bases numbered 3, after V lost 5 bases and J lost 0 bases. CDR3 length: 14 residues. The V gene's germline CDR1 is MDHEN and CDR2 SYDVKM. CDR3 DNA: TGTGCCAGCAGTAGGGACAGCATGAACACTGAAGCTTTCTTT. It translates to CASSRDSMNTEAFF. Full variable domain (outside the CDR3, taken from reference TRBV28 and TRBJ1-1): DVKVTQSSRYLVKRTGEKVFLECVQDMDHENMFWYRQDPGLGLRLIYFSYDVKMKEKGDIPEGYSVSREKKERFSLILESASTNQTSMYLCASSRDSMNTEAFFGQGTRLTVV.

This clonotype was recorded at least ten times. The chain couples TRBV6-1 to TRBJ2-1, with no clear D. CDR1 is MNHNS and CDR2 is SASEGT in the germline V gene. The CDR3 extends over 13 amino acids. Deletions cut 5 bases from V and 7 bases from J, with 12 bases between. The CDR3 coding sequence is TGTGCCAGCAGTAAATTGGCTCCTAATGAGCAGTTCTTC. This codes for CASSKLAPNEQFF.